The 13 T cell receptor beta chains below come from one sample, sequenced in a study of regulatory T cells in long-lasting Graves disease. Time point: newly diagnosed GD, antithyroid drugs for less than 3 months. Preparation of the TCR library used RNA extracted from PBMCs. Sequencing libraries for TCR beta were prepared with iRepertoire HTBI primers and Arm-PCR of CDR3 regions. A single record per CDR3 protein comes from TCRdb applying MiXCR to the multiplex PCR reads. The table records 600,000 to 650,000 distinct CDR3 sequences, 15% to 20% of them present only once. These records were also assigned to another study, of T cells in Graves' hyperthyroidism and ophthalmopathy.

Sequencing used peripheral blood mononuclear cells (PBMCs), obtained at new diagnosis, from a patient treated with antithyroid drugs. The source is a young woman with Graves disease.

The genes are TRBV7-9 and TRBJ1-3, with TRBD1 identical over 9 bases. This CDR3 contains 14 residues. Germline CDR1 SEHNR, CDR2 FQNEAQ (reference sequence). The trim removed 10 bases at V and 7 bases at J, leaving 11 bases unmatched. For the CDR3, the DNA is TGTGCCACGGTGGACAGGGGCCGCCAGAACACCATATATTTT. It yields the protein CATVDRGRQNTIYF.

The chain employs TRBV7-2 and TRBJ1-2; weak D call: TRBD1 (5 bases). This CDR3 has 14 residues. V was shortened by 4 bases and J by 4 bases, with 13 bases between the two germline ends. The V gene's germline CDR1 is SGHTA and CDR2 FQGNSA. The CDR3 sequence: CASSSLGDSYGYTF. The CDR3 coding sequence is TGTGCCAGCAGCTCCCTAGGGGATAGCTATGGCTACACCTTC.

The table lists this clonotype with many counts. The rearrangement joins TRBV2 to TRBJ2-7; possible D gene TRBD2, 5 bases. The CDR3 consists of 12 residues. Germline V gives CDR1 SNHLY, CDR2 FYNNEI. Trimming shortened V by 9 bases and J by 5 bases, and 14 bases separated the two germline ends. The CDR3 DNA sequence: TGTGCCAGTAAACTAGTTCCCGACGAGCAGTACTTC. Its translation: CASKLVPDEQYF.

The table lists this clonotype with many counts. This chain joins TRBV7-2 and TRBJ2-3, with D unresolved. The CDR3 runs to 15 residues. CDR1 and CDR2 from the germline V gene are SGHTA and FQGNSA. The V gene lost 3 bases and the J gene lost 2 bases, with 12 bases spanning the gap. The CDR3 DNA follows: TGTGCCAGCAGCTTTGACCCCACCCCCACAGATACGCAGTATTTT. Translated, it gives CASSFDPTPTDTQYF.

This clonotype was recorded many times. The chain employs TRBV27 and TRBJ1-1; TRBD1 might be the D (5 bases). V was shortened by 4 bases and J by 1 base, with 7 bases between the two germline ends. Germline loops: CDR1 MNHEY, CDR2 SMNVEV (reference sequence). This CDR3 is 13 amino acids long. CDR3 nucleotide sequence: TGTGCCAGCAGTTGGGGGAAGAACACTGAAGCTTTCTTT. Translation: CASSWGKNTEAFF.

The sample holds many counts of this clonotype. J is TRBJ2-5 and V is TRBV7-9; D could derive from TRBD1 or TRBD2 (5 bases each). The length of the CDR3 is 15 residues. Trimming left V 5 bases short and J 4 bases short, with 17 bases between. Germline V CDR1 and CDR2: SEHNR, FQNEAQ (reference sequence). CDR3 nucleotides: TGTGCCAGCAGCCTAAACCGGGTGAGGGGAGAGACCCAGTACTTC. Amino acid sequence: CASSLNRVRGETQYF.

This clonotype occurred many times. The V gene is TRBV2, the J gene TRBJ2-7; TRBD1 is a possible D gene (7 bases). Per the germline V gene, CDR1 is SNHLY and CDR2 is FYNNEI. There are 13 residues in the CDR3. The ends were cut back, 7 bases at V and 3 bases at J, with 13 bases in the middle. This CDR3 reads CASMRDRDYEQYF. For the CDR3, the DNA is TGTGCCAGCATGCGGGACAGAGACTACGAGCAGTACTTC.

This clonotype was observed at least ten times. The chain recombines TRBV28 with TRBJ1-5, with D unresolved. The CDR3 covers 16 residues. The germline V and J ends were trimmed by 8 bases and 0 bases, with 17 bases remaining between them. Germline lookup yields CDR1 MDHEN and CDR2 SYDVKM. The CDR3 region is CASRYHAGLSNQPQHF. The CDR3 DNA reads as TGTGCCAGCCGATACCACGCGGGCCTTAGCAATCAGCCCCAGCATTTT. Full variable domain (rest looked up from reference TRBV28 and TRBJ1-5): DVKVTQSSRYLVKRTGEKVFLECVQDMDHENMFWYRQDPGLGLRLIYFSYDVKMKEKGDIPEGYSVSREKKERFSLILESASTNQTSMYLCASRYHAGLSNQPQHFGDGTRLSIL.

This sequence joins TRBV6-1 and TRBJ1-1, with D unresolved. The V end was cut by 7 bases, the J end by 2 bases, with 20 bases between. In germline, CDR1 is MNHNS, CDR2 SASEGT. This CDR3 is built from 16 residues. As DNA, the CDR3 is TGTGCCAGCACCTACCCACAAAGGGTCCGTAACACTGAAGCTTTCTTT. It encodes CASTYPQRVRNTEAFF.

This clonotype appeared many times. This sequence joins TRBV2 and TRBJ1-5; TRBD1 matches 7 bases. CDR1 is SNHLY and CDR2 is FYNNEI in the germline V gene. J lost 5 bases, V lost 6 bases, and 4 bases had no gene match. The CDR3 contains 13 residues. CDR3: CASRTGFYQPQHF. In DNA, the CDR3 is TGTGCCAGCAGGACAGGGTTCTATCAGCCCCAGCATTTT.

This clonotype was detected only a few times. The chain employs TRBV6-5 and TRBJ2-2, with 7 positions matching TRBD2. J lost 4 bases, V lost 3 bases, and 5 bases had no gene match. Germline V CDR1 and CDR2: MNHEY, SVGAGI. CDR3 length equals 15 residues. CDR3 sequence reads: CASSYRRERTGELFF. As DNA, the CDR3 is TGTGCCAGCAGTTATAGGCGGGAGCGCACCGGGGAGCTGTTTTTT.

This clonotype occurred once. Here the CDR3 DNA reads TGTGCCAGCCGGCCGGGGGCGGCCTACGAGCAGTACTTC. Its translation: CASRPGAAYEQYF. The chain couples TRBV7-2 to TRBJ2-7; D assignment may be TRBD1 or TRBD2 (6 bases each). CDR3 size: 13 residues. V shed 8 bases and J shed 2 bases, with 13 bases lying between them. The V gene's germline CDR1 is SGHTA and CDR2 FQGNSA. Looking up the rest from reference TRBV7-2 and TRBJ2-7 gives the full variable domain: GAGVSQSPSNKVTEKGKDVELRCDPISGHTALYWYRQSLGQGLEFLIYFQGNSAPDKSGLPSDRFSAERTGGSVSTLTIQRTQQEDSAVYLCASRPGAAYEQYFGPGTRLTVT.

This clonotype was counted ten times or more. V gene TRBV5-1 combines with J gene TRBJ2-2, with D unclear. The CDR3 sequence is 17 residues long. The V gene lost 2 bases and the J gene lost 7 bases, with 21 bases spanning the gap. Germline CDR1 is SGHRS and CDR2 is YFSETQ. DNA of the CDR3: TGCGCCAGCAGCTTCCCACCCATTGGATCGGGTAGCGGGGAGCTGTTTTTT. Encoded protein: CASSFPPIGSGSGELFF.